This is a list of T cell receptor beta chains from one sample in a study of tumor-infiltrating lymphocytes in primary liver carcinoma. TCRdb re-derived calls from the multiplex PCR reads in MiXCR, one entry per CDR3 protein. Among approximately 47,000 distinct CDR3 sequences listed, 70% to 75% were seen once. The source material was liver tumor tissue from sampling region 3. These TCRs come from a man aged 35-49 years with primary liver carcinoma and hepatitis B virus infection. Both conserved end residues are part of each CDR3. Each record gives: V gene, CDR3 protein.

V: TRBV10-3; CDR3: CAIGDTGGAYNEQFF
V: TRBV4-1; CDR3: CASSQERDRRHEQYF
V: TRBV11-2; CDR3: CASSTLDSQYF
V: TRBV10-3; CDR3: CAISESGSLTSYEQYF
V: TRBV6-6; CDR3: CASSYSKAAGIVSPLHF
V: TRBV12-5; CDR3: CVSPPGSEQYF
V: TRBV25-1; CDR3: CASSNRDTEAFF
V: TRBV7-8; CDR3: CASSLDPGQVLETQYF
V: TRBV11-2; CDR3: CTSNLRPGLAAYQEIQYF
V: TRBV11-2; CDR3: CGCNLVALAGTGELFF
V: TRBV29-1; CDR3: CSVGGTEDNEQFF
V: TRBV5-1; CDR3: CASSLGGPGLATDTQYF
V: TRBV14; CDR3: CASNHNPGTASTDTQYF
V: TRBV28; CDR3: CAGSPQMGQPYEQYF
V: TRBV29-1; CDR3: CSVFDPSENEQYF
V: TRBV11-2; CDR3: CAGSPRGRSEQFF
V: TRBV6-1; CDR3: CTSSEERNVQETQYF
V: TRBV5-1; CDR3: CASSGGGAGDFWNEQFF
V: TRBV28; CDR3: CGIPRQFVYEQYF
V: TRBV7-8; CDR3: CASSSGLNSNQPQHF
V: TRBV18; CDR3: CASSPLIQSDTEAFF
V: TRBV5-1; CDR3: CASTLDSRSTDTQYF
V: TRBV28; CDR3: CASGDRVLSSIDTQYF
V: TRBV7-2; CDR3: CASGVVGLDREQYF
V: TRBV14; CDR3: CTSSQGTPDYGYIF
V: TRBV29-1; CDR3: CSVEDRAGAGELFF
V: TRBV12-3/TRBV12-4; CDR3: CASTSARGDYDEQFF
V: TRBV2; CDR3: CVSTGDWAGELFF
V: TRBV28; CDR3: CASNENFHEQCF
V: TRBV12-3/TRBV12-4; CDR3: CASSGTTSTSSGANVLTF
V: TRBV11-1; CDR3: CASNKGPAVSTDTKYF
V: TRBV11-2; CDR3: CASILEVGDEKLFF